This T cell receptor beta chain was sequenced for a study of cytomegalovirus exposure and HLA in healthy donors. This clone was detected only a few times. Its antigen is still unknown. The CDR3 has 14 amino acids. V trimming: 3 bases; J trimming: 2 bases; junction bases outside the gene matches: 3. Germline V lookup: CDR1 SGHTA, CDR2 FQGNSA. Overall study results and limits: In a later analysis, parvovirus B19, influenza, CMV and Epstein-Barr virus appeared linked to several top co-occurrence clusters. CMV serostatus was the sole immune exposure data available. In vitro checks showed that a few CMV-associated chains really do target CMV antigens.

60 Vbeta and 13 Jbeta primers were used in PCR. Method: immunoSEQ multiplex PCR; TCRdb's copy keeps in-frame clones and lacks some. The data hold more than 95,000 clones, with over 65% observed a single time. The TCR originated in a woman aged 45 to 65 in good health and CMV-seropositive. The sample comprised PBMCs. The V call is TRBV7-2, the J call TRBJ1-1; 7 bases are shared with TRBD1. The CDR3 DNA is TGTGCCAGCAGCTTTGACAGGGCCAACACTGAAGCTTTCTTT. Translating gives CASSFDRANTEAFF. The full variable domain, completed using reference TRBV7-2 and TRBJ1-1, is GAGVSQSPSNKVTEKGKDVELRCDPISGHTALYWYRQSLGQGLEFLIYFQGNSAPDKSGLPSDRFSAERTGGSVSTLTIQRTQQEDSAVYLCASSFDRANTEAFFGQGTRLTVV.